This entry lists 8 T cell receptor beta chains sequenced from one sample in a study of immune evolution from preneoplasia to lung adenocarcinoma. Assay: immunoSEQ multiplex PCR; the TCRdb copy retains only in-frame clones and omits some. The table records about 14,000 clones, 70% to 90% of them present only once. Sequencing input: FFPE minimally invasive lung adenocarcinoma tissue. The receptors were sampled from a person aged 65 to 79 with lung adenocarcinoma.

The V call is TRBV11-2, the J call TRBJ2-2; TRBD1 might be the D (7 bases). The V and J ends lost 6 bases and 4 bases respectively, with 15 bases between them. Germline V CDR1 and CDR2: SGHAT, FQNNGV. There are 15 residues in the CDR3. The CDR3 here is CASRARGAVTGELFF. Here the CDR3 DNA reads TGTGCCAGCAGAGCCAGGGGGGCGGTCACCGGGGAGCTGTTTTTT.

DNA for the CDR3: TGTGCCACCAGCAGAGGGAATGAAAAACTGTTTTTT. It codes for CATSRGNEKLFF. The chain uses TRBV15 and TRBJ1-4; D remains ambiguous. Germline lookup yields CDR1 LNHNV and CDR2 YYDKDF (reference sequence). The CDR3 sequence is 12 residues long. The germline V and J ends were trimmed by 1 base and 5 bases, with 2 bases remaining between them.

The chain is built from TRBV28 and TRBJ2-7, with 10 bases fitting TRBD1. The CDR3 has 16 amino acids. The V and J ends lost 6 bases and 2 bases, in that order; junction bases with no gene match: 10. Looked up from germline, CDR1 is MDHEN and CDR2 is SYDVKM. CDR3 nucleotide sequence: TGTGCCAGCAGCCCATTTTTAGGACAGGGGGCCTACGAGCAGTACTTC. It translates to CASSPFLGQGAYEQYF.

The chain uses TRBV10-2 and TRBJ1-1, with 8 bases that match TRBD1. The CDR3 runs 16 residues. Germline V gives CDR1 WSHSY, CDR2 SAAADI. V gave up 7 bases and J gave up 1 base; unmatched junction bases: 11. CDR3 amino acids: CASNPSRQGKNTEAFF. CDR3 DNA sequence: TGCGCCAGCAATCCCTCCCGACAGGGGAAGAACACTGAAGCTTTCTTT.

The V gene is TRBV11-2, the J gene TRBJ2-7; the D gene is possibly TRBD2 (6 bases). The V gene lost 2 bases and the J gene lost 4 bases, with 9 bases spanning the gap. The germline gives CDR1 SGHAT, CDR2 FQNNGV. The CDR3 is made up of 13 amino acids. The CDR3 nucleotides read TGTGCCAGCAGCTTAAGCGGGCCATACGAGCAGTACTTC. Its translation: CASSLSGPYEQYF.

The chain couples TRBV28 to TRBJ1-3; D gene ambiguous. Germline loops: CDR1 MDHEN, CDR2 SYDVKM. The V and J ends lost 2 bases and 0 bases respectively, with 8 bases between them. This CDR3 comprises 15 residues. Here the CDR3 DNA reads TGTGCCAGCAGTTTACTGGATTTCTCTGGAAACACCATATATTTT. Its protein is CASSLLDFSGNTIYF.

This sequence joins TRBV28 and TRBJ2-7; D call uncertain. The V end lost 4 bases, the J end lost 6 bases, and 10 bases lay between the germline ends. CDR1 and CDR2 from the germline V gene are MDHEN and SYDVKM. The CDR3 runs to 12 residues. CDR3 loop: CASSSDGFEQYF. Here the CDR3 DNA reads TGTGCCAGCAGTTCGGACGGCTTCGAGCAGTACTTC.

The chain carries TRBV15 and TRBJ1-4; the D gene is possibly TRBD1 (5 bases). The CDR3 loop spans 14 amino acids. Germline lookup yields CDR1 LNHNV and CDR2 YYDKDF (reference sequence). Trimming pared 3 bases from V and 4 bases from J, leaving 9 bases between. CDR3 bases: TGTGCCACCAGCAGCCGACAGATTAATGAAAAACTGTTTTTT. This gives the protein CATSSRQINEKLFF.